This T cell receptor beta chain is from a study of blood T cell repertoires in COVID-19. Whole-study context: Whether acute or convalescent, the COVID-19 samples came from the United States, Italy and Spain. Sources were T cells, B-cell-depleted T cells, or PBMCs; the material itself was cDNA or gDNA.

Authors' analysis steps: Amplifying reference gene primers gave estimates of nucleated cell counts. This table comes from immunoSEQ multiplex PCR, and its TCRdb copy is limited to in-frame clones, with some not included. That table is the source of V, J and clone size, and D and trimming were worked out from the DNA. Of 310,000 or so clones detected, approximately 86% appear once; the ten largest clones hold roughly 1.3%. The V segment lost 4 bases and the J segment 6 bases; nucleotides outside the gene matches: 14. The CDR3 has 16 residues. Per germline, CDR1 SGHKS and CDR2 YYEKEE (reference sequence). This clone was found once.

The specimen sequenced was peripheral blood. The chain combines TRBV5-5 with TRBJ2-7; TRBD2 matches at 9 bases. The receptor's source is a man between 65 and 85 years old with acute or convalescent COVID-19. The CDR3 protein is CASSIGTSRGPVEQYF. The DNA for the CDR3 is TGTGCCAGCAGCATAGGGACTAGCCGGGGCCCGGTCGAGCAGTACTTC.